This T cell receptor (beta chain) was identified during a study of shared clonotypes between healthy human individuals. Overall study results and limits: The sharing of roughly 5% of naive CD4 clonotypes was seen across a handful of donors. Memory subsets generally showed smaller estimated richness than naive subsets did.

Germline lookup yields CDR1 MDHEN and CDR2 SYDVKM. V shed 7 bases and J shed 2 bases, with 8 bases lying between them. The CDR3 spans 13 residues. Clones were sequenced by immunoSEQ multiplex PCR, and TCRdb holds only the in-frame ones, with some missing. The sample has roughly 2.2 million clones; 85% to 95% are singletons. This clone was detected only once. The antigen is undetermined. The rearrangement links TRBV28 to TRBJ2-2, with D unresolved. Sequencing was done on a sample of naive CD4+ T cells from PBMCs. Subset described: CD45RA+ positively selected. The TCR sequence derives from a man aged 18 to 30 in good health. Some clones in this sample may be carry-over from other donors' samples. The CDR3 protein is CASTQGNTGELFF. Written as DNA, the CDR3 is TGTGCCAGCACGCAAGGAAACACCGGGGAGCTGTTTTTT.